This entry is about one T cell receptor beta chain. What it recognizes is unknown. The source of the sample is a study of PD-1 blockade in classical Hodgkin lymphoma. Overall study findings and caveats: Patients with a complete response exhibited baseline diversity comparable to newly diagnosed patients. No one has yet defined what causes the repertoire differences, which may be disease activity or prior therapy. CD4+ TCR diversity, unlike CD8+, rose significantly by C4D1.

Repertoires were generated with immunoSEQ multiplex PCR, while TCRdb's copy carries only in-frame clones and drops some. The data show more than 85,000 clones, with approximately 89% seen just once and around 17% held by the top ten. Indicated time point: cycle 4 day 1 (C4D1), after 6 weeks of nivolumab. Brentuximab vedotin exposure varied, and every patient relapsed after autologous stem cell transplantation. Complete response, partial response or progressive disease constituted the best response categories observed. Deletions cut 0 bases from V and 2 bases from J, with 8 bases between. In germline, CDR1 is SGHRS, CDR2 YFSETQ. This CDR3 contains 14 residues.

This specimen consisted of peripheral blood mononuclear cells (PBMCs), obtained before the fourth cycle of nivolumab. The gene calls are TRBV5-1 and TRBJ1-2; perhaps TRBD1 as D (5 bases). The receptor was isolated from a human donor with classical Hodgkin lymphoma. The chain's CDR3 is CASSLVGANYGYTF. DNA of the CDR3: TGCGCCAGCAGCTTGGTAGGGGCGAACTATGGCTACACCTTC.